This T cell receptor (beta chain) was profiled in a study of cytomegalovirus exposure and HLA in healthy donors. Primers: 60 Vbeta forward and 13 Jbeta reverse. The table came from immunoSEQ multiplex PCR; TCRdb's copy has only in-frame clones and leaves some out. The data show approximately 170,000 clones, approximately 70% seen once. Of note for this clone: Its matching antigen is unknown.

The V segment lost 0 bases and the J segment 5 bases; nucleotides outside the gene matches: 9. The CDR3 loop spans 17 amino acids. CDR1 and CDR2 (germline): SGHRS, YFSETQ. Broader study findings: Listed as cytomegalovirus-associated were 150 or so TCR beta chains. Later on, a genetic analysis was performed. It linked a missense variant in DCLRE1C with V- and J-gene trimming of TCR beta.

This TCR was recovered from a man aged 18-30 years in good health and CMV-seropositive. This chain links TRBV5-1 with TRBJ2-2; 8 bases match TRBD2. Sequenced: PBMCs. The CDR3 nucleotides read TGCGCCAGCAGCTTGGCCGACGGGAGGGCGATGACCGGGGAGCTGTTTTTT. Its translation is CASSLADGRAMTGELFF.